This is a list of T cell receptor beta chains from one sample in a study of cytomegalovirus exposure and HLA in healthy donors. Data came from immunoSEQ multiplex PCR; TCRdb stores just in-frame clones and leaves some out. The sample gives 55,000 to 80,000 clones, 85% to 95% of which show up once; around 7% is in the top ten. Sequenced input: PBMCs. The receptors were sampled from a woman aged 18-29 years in good health and CMV-seropositive. The CDR3 runs from the conserved cysteine through the conserved F or W. A D gene is named only where the DNA matches it firmly. Only some rows state a clone size, as once, few, many or a class for expanded clones.

V gene	J gene	D gene	clone size	CDR3 protein	CDR3 DNA
TRBV29-1	TRBJ2-1	-	-	CSVEGWNGKRPSGDEQFF	TGCAGCGTTGAAGGGTGGAACGGGAAGCGGCCTAGTGGGGATGAGCAGTTCTTC
TRBV6-5	TRBJ2-5	-	-	CASSYSNAGETQYF	TGTGCCAGCAGTTACTCGAACGCAGGCGAGACCCAGTACTTC
TRBV6-7	TRBJ2-1	TRBD2	-	CASSYRRGGQYEQFF	TGTGCCAGCAGTTACCGGCGGGGGGGCCAGTATGAGCAGTTCTTC
TRBV28	TRBJ2-1	TRBD2	-	CASLAGGLSEQFF	TGTGCCAGCCTAGCGGGAGGGCTTAGTGAGCAGTTCTTC
TRBV18	TRBJ1-1	TRBD1	-	CASSPGTGRTEAFF	TGTGCCAGCTCACCAGGGACAGGGCGGACTGAAGCTTTCTTT
TRBV7-6	TRBJ2-7	TRBD2	-	CASSLGTSGSYEQYF	TGTGCCAGCAGCTTAGGGACTAGCGGATCCTACGAGCAGTACTTC
TRBV4-2	TRBJ1-2	-	-	CASSLNHDYEGYTF	TGTGCCAGCAGTCTAAACCACGATTACGAGGGCTACACCTTC
TRBV5-1	TRBJ2-7	-	once	CASSLEVSGELEQYF	TGCGCCAGCAGCTTGGAGGTTAGCGGCGAACTCGAGCAGTACTTC
TRBV9	TRBJ1-6	TRBD1	-	CASSVYRGNSPLHF	TGTGCCAGCAGCGTATACAGGGGAAATTCACCCCTCCACTTT
TRBV7-8	TRBJ1-4	TRBD1	-	CASRGTQGADGANEKLFF	TGTGCCAGCAGGGGGACCCAGGGGGCGGATGGAGCTAATGAAAAACTGTTTTTT
TRBV28	TRBJ2-1	TRBD1	once	CASSRGQPYNEQFF	TGTGCCAGCAGCCGGGGACAGCCCTACAATGAGCAGTTCTTC
TRBV4-1	TRBJ1-5	TRBD1	once	CASSQVQGGNQPQHF	TGCGCCAGCAGCCAAGTGCAGGGGGGCAATCAGCCCCAGCATTTT
TRBV15	TRBJ2-5	TRBD2	-	CATSKLRSGIEGGTQYF	TGTGCCACCAGCAAGTTGAGAAGCGGGATAGAGGGCGGGACCCAGTACTTC
TRBV4-1	TRBJ2-5	TRBD1	-	CASSQARTTGTGLAETQYF	TGCGCCAGCAGCCAAGCCCGTACCACCGGGACAGGCTTGGCAGAGACCCAGTACTTC
TRBV5-4	TRBJ2-6	-	-	CASSFGGSGANVLTF	TGTGCCAGCAGCTTCGGTGGTTCTGGGGCCAACGTCCTGACTTTC
TRBV5-4	TRBJ2-2	-	few	CASSRTNGELFF	TGTGCCAGCAGCCGAACAAACGGGGAGCTGTTTTTT
TRBV2	TRBJ1-5	-	-	CASRRTDSNQPQHF	TGTGCCAGCAGACGGACAGATAGCAATCAGCCCCAGCATTTT
TRBV5-4	TRBJ2-7	-	once	CASSYVGGEEQYF	TGTGCCAGCAGCTACGTGGGGGGTGAGGAGCAGTACTTC
TRBV7-9	TRBJ2-3	TRBD2	once	CASSAWGGTDTQYF	TGTGCCAGCAGCGCCTGGGGGGGAACAGATACGCAGTATTTT
TRBV6-5	TRBJ1-1	-	-	CATAGGVNTEAFF	TGTGCCACCGCGGGTGGGGTGAACACTGAAGCTTTCTTT
TRBV4-2	TRBJ1-5	TRBD1	-	CASSQVGDRGQPQHF	TGTGCCAGCAGCCAAGTAGGGGACAGAGGGCAGCCCCAGCATTTT
TRBV7-8	TRBJ1-1	TRBD1	-	CASSRDRTEAFF	TGTGCCAGCAGCCGGGACAGAACCGAAGCTTTCTTT
TRBV4-2	TRBJ1-2	-	-	CASSQENRGYTF	TGTGCCAGCAGCCAAGAAAACCGGGGCTACACCTTC
TRBV4-1	TRBJ1-4	TRBD1	-	CASSQGQGLATNEKLFF	TGCGCCAGCAGCCAAGGACAGGGGCTTGCAACTAATGAAAAACTGTTTTTT
TRBV4-2	TRBJ2-3	-	-	CASSQTRPDPQYF	TGTGCCAGCAGCCAAACTAGGCCCGATCCGCAGTATTTT
TRBV5-8	TRBJ1-5	-	-	CASSLDSQPQHF	TGTGCCAGCTCCTTGGACAGTCAGCCCCAGCATTTT
TRBV5-1	TRBJ2-2	TRBD1	-	CASSSKLGTGGPGELFF	TGCGCCAGCAGCTCCAAACTCGGGACAGGGGGTCCCGGGGAGCTGTTTTTT
TRBV27	TRBJ2-1	TRBD2	-	CASSQGLAGYNEQFF	TGTGCCAGCAGTCAGGGACTAGCGGGGTACAATGAGCAGTTCTTC
TRBV7-9	TRBJ2-1	-	-	CASSLARGEWVYNEQFF	TGTGCCAGCAGCTTAGCGAGAGGAGAGTGGGTCTACAATGAGCAGTTCTTC
TRBV5-1	TRBJ1-5	-	-	CASSLRGGNQPQHF	TGCGCCAGCAGCTTGAGGGGAGGTAATCAGCCCCAGCATTTT
TRBV10-3	TRBJ2-5	-	-	CAVGQGGRETQYF	TGTGCCGTCGGACAGGGAGGGAGAGAGACCCAGTACTTC
TRBV5-5	TRBJ1-1	-	-	CASSVAVMNTEAFF	TGTGCCAGCAGTGTGGCGGTCATGAACACTGAAGCTTTCTTT
TRBV4-2	TRBJ1-1	-	-	CASSPDREDGAEAFF	TGTGCCAGCAGCCCGGACCGGGAGGACGGCGCTGAAGCTTTCTTT
TRBV6-5	TRBJ2-7	TRBD1	-	CATLSGQGLPYEQYF	TGTGCCACGCTTTCGGGACAGGGGCTTCCCTACGAGCAGTACTTC
TRBV28	TRBJ2-7	-	-	CASSPIYRQDRPYEQYF	TGTGCCAGCAGTCCGATCTATCGACAGGACCGTCCCTACGAGCAGTACTTC
TRBV5-7	TRBJ1-1	TRBD1	-	CASSDWGQLNTEAFF	TGTGCCAGCAGCGACTGGGGACAGTTGAACACTGAAGCTTTCTTT
TRBV18	TRBJ1-2	-	few	CASSSEGYGYTF	TGTGCCAGCTCGTCCGAGGGTTATGGCTACACCTTC